One and the same sample provided the 3 T cell receptor beta chains below, sequenced in a study of cytomegalovirus exposure and HLA in healthy donors. Clones were read by immunoSEQ multiplex PCR, and TCRdb kept only the in-frame ones, dropping some. Here the sample spans about 110,000 clones, 88% being singletons. The sequencing sample was made of PBMCs. The origin of the receptors is a woman aged 18 to 35 in good health and CMV-seronegative.

This CDR3 is CASSQGGGKQETQYF. The CDR3 DNA reads TGTGCCAGCAGCCAAGGAGGGGGCAAGCAAGAGACCCAGTACTTC. The rearrangement uses TRBV5-4 and TRBJ2-5, with D possibly being TRBD1 (7 bases). Germline V gives CDR1 SGHNT, CDR2 YYREEE (reference sequence). The CDR3 spans 15 residues. Trimming shortened V by 4 bases and J by 2 bases, and 15 bases separated the two germline ends.

A few counts support this clone. CDR3 protein: CAWSTGSGIADTQYF. The CDR3 coding sequence is TGTGCCTGGAGTACAGGTAGCGGGATAGCAGATACGCAGTATTTT. The chain carries TRBV30 and TRBJ2-3; 8 positions match TRBD2. In germline, CDR1 is GTSNPN, CDR2 SVGIG (reference sequence). Germline trimming cut 2 bases from V and 4 bases from J; bases unmatched to any gene: 8. CDR3 length: 15 residues.

This sequence joins TRBV4-3 and TRBJ2-5; 11 nucleotides line up with TRBD2. This CDR3 spans 15 amino acids. V trimming: 4 bases; J trimming: 3 bases; junction bases outside the gene matches: 4. From germline, CDR1 is LGHNA and CDR2 YSLEER. This chain's CDR3 is CASSRQGLAEETQYF. The CDR3 DNA sequence: TGCGCCAGCAGCCGACAGGGACTAGCGGAAGAGACCCAGTACTTC.